This T cell receptor beta chain was found in a study of T cell responses to AZD1222 COVID-19 vaccine. Whole-study results and caveats: Baseline seropositivity characterized only a handful of AZD1222 recipients. Following two doses of AZD1222, Spike-specific TCR breadth and depth rose.

In its sample, this clone was seen once. Antigen: not known. TCRdb's copy holds only in-frame clones and misses some; the assay was immunoSEQ multiplex PCR. The sample consists of around 120,000 clones, 85% to 95% of them appearing once. This CDR3 spans 18 amino acids. V gave up 0 bases and J gave up 0 bases, with 12 bases separating them. Germline loops: CDR1 LGHNA, CDR2 YNFKEQ. The starting material was peripheral blood, obtained on day 0 of AZD1222 vaccination. This chain links TRBV4-2 with TRBJ2-6; D is unclear. This receptor was obtained from an adult in good health. This chain's CDR3 is CASSQDPHEISGANVLTF. The CDR3, as DNA: TGTGCCAGCAGCCAAGATCCTCATGAGATCTCTGGGGCCAACGTCCTGACTTTC.